This T cell receptor beta chain was recovered during a study of blood T cell repertoires in COVID-19. Study as a whole: Whether acute or convalescent, the COVID-19 samples came from the United States, Italy and Spain.

This clone was observed a few times. The germline V gene has CDR1 MDHEN and CDR2 SYDVKM. There are 12 residues in the CDR3. Trimming removed 8 bases at V and 7 bases at J, with 14 bases between. The authors' processing: Amplification from reference gene primers served as the basis for estimated nucleated cell counts. Measured with immunoSEQ multiplex PCR; TCRdb has only the in-frame clones, and not every one. The DNA gave D and trimming, while V, J and clone size come from that table. This table holds approximately 89,000 clones, roughly 80% found once. The rearrangement links TRBV28 to TRBJ1-2, with D uncertain. This TCR was sampled from a human donor in a cohort sampled during active COVID-19. What was sequenced was peripheral blood. In nucleotides, the CDR3 is TGTGCCAGCCTAGACCCCCAGCGTGGCTACACCTTC. This gives the protein CASLDPQRGYTF.